This TCR beta chain was observed in a study of blood T cells in healthy people across ages. Study conclusions and caveats: Those diversity estimates obtained from one million T cells were thought to be underestimates. Versus aged donors, long-lived donors had higher diversity and more naive CD4+ cells.

Germline V lookup: CDR1 SEHNR, CDR2 FQNEAQ (reference sequence). Trimming left V 1 base short and J 2 bases short, with 14 bases between. There are 17 residues in the CDR3. The use of a sample-barcoded 5' primer and a J-beta primer mix characterized a second PCR of roughly 6 to 11 cycles. Carrying 12 random nucleotides, a template-switch adaptor labeled each individual cDNA molecule. Every individual sample yielded 2.5 million or more paired-end reads (each containing CDR3). TCRdb redid the calling of the 5' RACE reads with MiXCR, one entry per CDR3 protein. The sample lists 1 million to 1.2 million distinct CDR3 sequences; around two fifths were seen once. Worth noting for this clonotype: What it binds is unknown.

Sequenced sample: blood. The chain combines TRBV7-9 with TRBJ2-2, with D possibly matching TRBD2 (6 bases). The receptor was isolated from a man aged 18 to 35 in good health. The DNA for the CDR3 is TGTGCCAGCAGCTTAGATGGGACTCCCGATAACACCGGGGAGCTGTTTTTT. Its translation: CASSLDGTPDNTGELFF.